A selection of T cell receptor beta chains follows, all from one sample in a study of cytomegalovirus exposure and HLA in healthy donors. Here immunoSEQ multiplex PCR was the method, and the copy in TCRdb shows in-frame clones only, minus some. The sample lists approximately 130,000 clones, approximately 80% seen once, with approximately 2.6% in the top ten. The specimen sequenced was PBMCs. These receptor sequences come from a boy between 2 and 10 years old in good health and CMV-seronegative. Both conserved end residues are part of each CDR3. A D gene is named only where the DNA matches it firmly. A clone size is listed for some rows: how often the clone was seen (once, few, many), or a class if it is expanded.

v_call,j_call,cdr3_length,d_call,clone_size,cdr3_nt,cdr3_aa
TRBV9,TRBJ2-1,15,TRBD2,-,TGTGCCAGCAGCGTAGGGCTAGCGGGAGCATATGAGCAGTTCTTC,CASSVGLAGAYEQFF
TRBV9,TRBJ2-3,16,TRBD2,-,TGTGCCAGCAGCGCCCTAGCGGGGGCCCGCACAGATACGCAGTATTTT,CASSALAGARTDTQYF
TRBV19,TRBJ1-5,15,-,-,TGTGCCAGTAGGAAGGAGAACGGACACAATCAGCCCCAGCATTTT,CASRKENGHNQPQHF
TRBV19,TRBJ1-3,16,-,once,TGTGCCAGTACCCTCGGGGGGGGAAGCTCTGGAAACACCATATATTTT,CASTLGGGSSGNTIYF
TRBV30,TRBJ2-5,13,-,-,TGTTTAAACGGGCCTTCGGGGAAAGAGACCCAGTACTTC,CLNGPSGKETQYF
TRBV7-2,TRBJ1-1,15,TRBD1,-,TGTGCCAGCAGCTCTCGACAGGGACTGGACACTGAGGCTTTCTTT,CASSSRQGLDTEAFF
TRBV2,TRBJ2-3,15,TRBD2,once,TGTGCCAGCGGCGGACTAGCGGTTTACACAGATACGCAGTATTTT,CASGGLAVYTDTQYF
TRBV10-1,TRBJ2-3,15,-,-,TGCGCCACTGGTAAGACAGGCGATGGCACAGATACGCAGTATTTT,CATGKTGDGTDTQYF
TRBV4-1,TRBJ1-1,14,-,-,TGCGCCAGCAGCCAAGATAACGGGAACACTGAAGCTTTCTTT,CASSQDNGNTEAFF
TRBV19,TRBJ2-1,19,TRBD2,-,TGTGCCAGTAGTATATCCCCTTTCGGACTAGCGGGAGGTTATAATGAGCAGTTCTTC,CASSISPFGLAGGYNEQFF
TRBV2,TRBJ1-1,15,-,few,TGTGCCAGCAGTGAAGAGACAGGAGCACGGACTGAAGCTTTCTTT,CASSEETGARTEAFF
TRBV5-6,TRBJ1-2,15,-,-,TGTGCCAGCAGCTTGGTCGGGCGGGGCGTCGGAGGCTACACCTTC,CASSLVGRGVGGYTF
TRBV19,TRBJ1-3,15,TRBD1,-,TGTGCCAGTAGTATGTCAGGGGGCCCTGGAAACACCATATATTTT,CASSMSGGPGNTIYF
TRBV6-5,TRBJ2-1,16,-,-,TGTGCCAGCAGTTACTCCGGAAGGGGGAACTACAATGAGCAGTTCTTC,CASSYSGRGNYNEQFF
TRBV9,TRBJ2-3,12,-,-,TGTGCCAGCAGCTCAGATGTCTCCACGCAGTATTTT,CASSSDVSTQYF
TRBV29-1,TRBJ2-3,14,TRBD2,-,TGCAGCGTTGAATACAGCGGGAGTGGAGATACGCAGTATTTT,CSVEYSGSGDTQYF
TRBV6-5,TRBJ2-3,15,-,-,TGTGCCAGCGGGGTAGCTGGACACTACACAGATACGCAGTATTTT,CASGVAGHYTDTQYF
TRBV2,TRBJ2-5,15,TRBD2,-,TGTGCCAGCAAGAGAGCAGGGACTAGCCAAGAGACCCAGTACTTC,CASKRAGTSQETQYF
TRBV6-5,TRBJ1-1,14,-,-,TGTGCCAGCAGTTACACCTCCCGAGGCACTGAAGCTTTCTTT,CASSYTSRGTEAFF
TRBV6-5,TRBJ1-2,12,-,-,TGTGCCAGTCTGTCAGGGGTAGCTGGCTACACCTTC,CASLSGVAGYTF
TRBV7-9,TRBJ2-4,15,-,few,TGTGCCAGCAGCTTCCCAGGGCTAGCCAAAAACATTCAGTACTTC,CASSFPGLAKNIQYF
TRBV19,TRBJ1-1,17,-,-,TGTGCCAGTACCCCACGGCTTACAGGGTTAGGGGACACTGAAGCTTTCTTT,CASTPRLTGLGDTEAFF
TRBV10-3,TRBJ2-2,19,TRBD2,-,TGTGCCACCCAGCTCGGGGGAGTAACTAGCGGGAGGGAGACCGGGGAGCTGTTTTTT,CATQLGGVTSGRETGELFF
TRBV7-9,TRBJ1-5,12,-,-,TGTGCCAGCAGCTCCCCTAATCAGCCCCAGCATTTT,CASSSPNQPQHF
TRBV5-8,TRBJ1-3,15,-,-,TGTGCCAGCAGCCCCTACTTAACCTCTGGAAACACCATATATTTT,CASSPYLTSGNTIYF
TRBV19,TRBJ2-5,12,-,-,TGTGCCAGTAGTTCCGGGGGAAAGACCCAGTACTTC,CASSSGGKTQYF
TRBV10-3,TRBJ1-4,14,TRBD1,-,TGTGCCATCAGGCCAGGGACAGGGGAGGGAAAACTGTTTTTT,CAIRPGTGEGKLFF
TRBV19,TRBJ2-3,14,-,few,TGTGCCAGCTCTCCGGGGGGCCCCACAGATACGCAGTATTTT,CASSPGGPTDTQYF
TRBV5-1,TRBJ2-3,14,-,-,TGCGCCAGCAGCTTGGGGACAGCGGCAGATACGCAGTATTTT,CASSLGTAADTQYF
TRBV6-5,TRBJ1-2,12,-,-,TGTGCCAGCAGTTCGCAGGGATGTGGCTACACCTTC,CASSSQGCGYTF
TRBV7-9,TRBJ2-3,17,TRBD2,-,TGTGCCAGCAGCCCGTCCTTAAAAGCGGGAACCACAGATACGCAGTATTTT,CASSPSLKAGTTDTQYF
TRBV21-1,TRBJ1-1,15,-,-,TGTGCCAGCACCAAAAAGGGGCTGATGAACACTGAAGCTTTCTTT,CASTKKGLMNTEAFF
TRBV7-9,TRBJ1-4,16,TRBD1,-,TGTTCCAGCAGCACTCCCGGGACAGGGACTAATGAAAAACTGTTTTTT,CSSSTPGTGTNEKLFF
TRBV9,TRBJ2-3,18,TRBD2,-,TGTGCCAGCAGCGTTGGGACTAGCGGGAGAGCTAGCACAGATACGCAGTATTTT,CASSVGTSGRASTDTQYF
TRBV6-5,TRBJ2-3,13,TRBD2,-,TGTGCCAGCCGACTAGCACCCCCCGATACGCAGTATTTT,CASRLAPPDTQYF
TRBV28,TRBJ2-7,12,-,once,TGTGCCAGCGGGCAGTTGGGCCGGGAGCAGTACTTC,CASGQLGREQYF
TRBV27,TRBJ1-3,17,-,-,TGTGCCAGCAGTTTTAGGGGGGGGCTAGGCTCTGGAAACACCATATATTTT,CASSFRGGLGSGNTIYF
TRBV19,TRBJ2-3,15,TRBD2,-,TGTGCCAGTAGTAAACTAGCGGGGGGCACAGATACGCAGTATTTT,CASSKLAGGTDTQYF
TRBV9,TRBJ1-4,15,-,-,TGTGCCAGCAGCGCTCAGCCGGGGGGAGGTGAAAAACTGTTTTTT,CASSAQPGGGEKLFF
TRBV27,TRBJ2-2,17,-,-,TGTGCCAGCAGTCCCAGGGCGATTGTCTTGGACACCGGGGAGCTGTTTTTT,CASSPRAIVLDTGELFF
TRBV6-1,TRBJ2-1,16,TRBD2,-,TGTGCCAGCAGTGAGCCTCCTAGCGGAGCCTACAATGAGCAGTTCTTC,CASSEPPSGAYNEQFF
TRBV11-2,TRBJ1-5,14,-,-,TGTGCCAGCAGCTTAGATCGGGGCAATCAGCCCCAGCATTTT,CASSLDRGNQPQHF
TRBV19,TRBJ1-2,15,TRBD1,-,TGTGCCAGTAGTATAAGGACAGGCGGCGCCTATGGCTACACCTTC,CASSIRTGGAYGYTF
TRBV6-5,TRBJ1-2,12,-,few,TGTGCCAGCAGAACAGGGAAATCCGGCTACACCTTC,CASRTGKSGYTF
TRBV6-5,TRBJ1-1,12,-,once,TGTGCCAGCTTTAGAACGAACACTGAAGCTTTCTTT,CASFRTNTEAFF
TRBV27,TRBJ1-1,13,-,-,TGTGCCAGCAGTTTAACAGGGTCCACTGAAGCTTTCTTT,CASSLTGSTEAFF
TRBV7-2,TRBJ2-1,16,TRBD2,-,TGTGCCAGCAGCTTAACAGCGGGGGGGCCATACAATGAGCAGTTCTTC,CASSLTAGGPYNEQFF
TRBV5-1,TRBJ2-1,12,TRBD2,-,TGCGCCAGCGGGGGGGGAGACCTTGAGCAGTTCTTC,CASGGGDLEQFF
TRBV10-3,TRBJ2-6,17,TRBD2,-,TGTGCCATCAGGGGGGGAGGGGTCTTTACTGGGGCCAACGTCCTGACTTTC,CAIRGGGVFTGANVLTF
TRBV15,TRBJ2-7,14,-,-,TGTACCACCAGCAGGGATACAGTGCGTCCCGAGCAGTACTTC,CTTSRDTVRPEQYF
TRBV5-1,TRBJ2-2,16,-,-,TGCGCCAGCAGCTTGGCCAGTGCTTCGAACACCGGGGAGCTGTTTTTT,CASSLASASNTGELFF
TRBV6-1,TRBJ1-1,14,-,-,TGTGCCAGCAGTGAATCGACAGCGAACACTGAAGCTTTCTTT,CASSESTANTEAFF
TRBV5-1,TRBJ2-1,18,TRBD2,-,TGCGCCAGCAGCTTGAGGTCGACTAGCGGGAGGGCCACCAATGAGCAGTTCTTC,CASSLRSTSGRATNEQFF
TRBV2,TRBJ1-5,14,-,-,TGTGCCAGCACCCCACAGAGGGTTCGTCAGCCCCAGCATTTT,CASTPQRVRQPQHF